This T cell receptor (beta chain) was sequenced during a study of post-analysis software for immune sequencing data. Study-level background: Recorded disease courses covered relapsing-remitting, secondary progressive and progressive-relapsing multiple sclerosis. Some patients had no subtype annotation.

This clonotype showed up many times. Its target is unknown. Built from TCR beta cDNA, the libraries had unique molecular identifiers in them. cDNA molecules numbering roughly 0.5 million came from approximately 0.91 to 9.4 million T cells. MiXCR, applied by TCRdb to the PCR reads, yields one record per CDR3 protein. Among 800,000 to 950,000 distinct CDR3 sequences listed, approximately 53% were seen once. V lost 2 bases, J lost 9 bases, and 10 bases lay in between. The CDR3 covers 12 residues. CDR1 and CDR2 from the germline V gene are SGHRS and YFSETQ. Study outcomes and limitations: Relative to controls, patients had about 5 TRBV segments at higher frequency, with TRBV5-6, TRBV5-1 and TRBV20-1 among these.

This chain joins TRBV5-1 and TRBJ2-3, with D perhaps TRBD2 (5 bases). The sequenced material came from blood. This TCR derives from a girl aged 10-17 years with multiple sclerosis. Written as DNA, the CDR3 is TGCGCCAGCAGCTTACAAGCGGAAACGCAGTATTTT. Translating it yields CASSLQAETQYF.